These 24 T cell receptor beta chains share one sample of origin, sequenced in a study of cytomegalovirus exposure and HLA in healthy donors. It was with 60 Vbeta and 13 Jbeta primers that the PCR ran. Clones were read by immunoSEQ multiplex PCR, and TCRdb kept only the in-frame ones, dropping some. The repertoire has 130,000 or so clones, 80% to 90% of them found once; the top ten carry 2.5% to 3%. Source material: PBMCs. The source of these receptors is a woman under 30 in good health and CMV-seropositive.

This clone has a single count. The J gene is TRBJ2-5, the V gene TRBV5-1; 10 bases align to TRBD1. The CDR3 has 16 residues. The V segment lost 4 bases and the J segment 2 bases; nucleotides outside the gene matches: 8. In germline, CDR1 is SGHRS, CDR2 YFSETQ. The CDR3 nucleotides are TGCGCCAGCAGCCTTATGGACAGGGGGATACAAGAGACCCAGTACTTC. Its translation: CASSLMDRGIQETQYF.

The chain links TRBV30 to TRBJ1-2; D perhaps matches TRBD1 (6 bases). The CDR3 runs 13 residues. Trimming removed 2 bases from V and 8 bases from J, with 15 bases in between. Germline-derived CDR1 and CDR2 are GTSNPN and SVGIG (reference sequence). CDR3 nucleotides: TGTGCCTGGAGTCCTACAGGGAAGGAGGGCTACACCTTC. Protein product: CAWSPTGKEGYTF.

V gene TRBV7-2 combines with J gene TRBJ1-6; D remains unclear. Between the trimmed V and J ends, which lost 5 bases and 10 bases, there was a span of 6 bases. The CDR3 spans 11 residues. CDR1 and CDR2 from the germline V gene are SGHTA and FQGNSA. CDR3 sequence (DNA): TGTGCCAGCAGCCTCGGGTCACCCCTCCACTTT. It is translated as CASSLGSPLHF.

The chain employs TRBV7-2 and TRBJ2-3, with 8 bases lining up with TRBD2. The germline CDR1 and CDR2 sequences are SGHTA and FQGNSA. Unmatched junction bases numbered 13, after V lost 7 bases and J lost 1 base. The CDR3 spans 17 residues. The CDR3 DNA is TGTGCCAGCACCACCGTGGCGGGGGGTTTCCGCACAGATACGCAGTATTTT. This translates into CASTTVAGGFRTDTQYF. Filled out from reference TRBV7-2 and TRBJ2-3, the complete variable domain reads GAGVSQSPSNKVTEKGKDVELRCDPISGHTALYWYRQSLGQGLEFLIYFQGNSAPDKSGLPSDRFSAERTGGSVSTLTIQRTQQEDSAVYLCASTTVAGGFRTDTQYFGPGTRLTVL.

This chain connects TRBV5-1 to TRBJ1-1; maybe TRBD1 (5 bases). Deletions cut 3 bases from V and 1 base from J, with 10 bases between. The CDR3 is made up of 14 amino acids. CDR1 SGHRS and CDR2 YFSETQ come from the germline V gene. The CDR3 sequence is CASSSGGGNTEAFF. The CDR3 nucleotides are TGCGCCAGCAGCTCCGGGGGGGGGAACACTGAAGCTTTCTTT.

The genes are TRBV29-1 and TRBJ2-1; a weak D match, TRBD2 (6 bases). V was cut by 6 bases and J by 7 bases, with 16 bases left in between. In germline, CDR1 is SQVTM, CDR2 ANQGSEA. The CDR3 has 13 amino acids. The CDR3 reads CSVEGGVRNEQFF. The CDR3 nucleotides read TGCAGCGTGGAGGGCGGGGTGAGAAATGAGCAGTTCTTC.

The rearrangement links TRBV27 to TRBJ1-6, with a weak D call TRBD1 (6 bases). CDR1 is MNHEY, CDR2 SMNVEV, per germline (reference sequence). This CDR3 has 17 residues. V was shortened by 4 bases and J by 8 bases, with 21 bases between the two germline ends. CDR3 region: CASSSAGDTPWDSPLHF. In nucleotides, the CDR3 is TGTGCCAGCAGTTCCGCGGGGGACACCCCATGGGATTCACCCCTCCACTTT.

The chain joins TRBV5-6 to TRBJ1-1; 8 bases agree with TRBD1. Germline CDR1 reads SGHDT; CDR2 reads YYEEEE. CDR3 length equals 16 residues. After removal of 0 bases from V and 2 bases from J, the junction contained 6 bases not matched to a gene. In DNA, the CDR3 is TGTGCCAGCAGCTTGGGCCTGGGACAGGCCAACACTGAAGCTTTCTTT. Translating it yields CASSLGLGQANTEAFF.

The chain links TRBV20-1 to TRBJ1-1; D not resolved. The CDR3 totals 11 residues. The V gene's germline CDR1 is DFQATT and CDR2 SNEGSKA (reference sequence). V was trimmed by 6 bases and J by 2 bases, leaving 7 bases between them. The CDR3 is CSALVNTEAFF. DNA of the CDR3: TGCAGTGCCTTAGTAAACACTGAAGCTTTCTTT.

The V call is TRBV5-6, the J call TRBJ2-1; possibly TRBD2 for D (6 bases). V lost 4 bases and J lost 0, with 11 bases in between. The CDR3 length is 15 residues. CDR1 and CDR2 from the germline V gene are SGHDT and YYEEEE. CDR3 DNA: TGTGCCAGCAGCCGGGGGATAAGCTCCTACAATGAGCAGTTCTTC. Amino acid sequence: CASSRGISSYNEQFF.

The chain has TRBV9 and TRBJ2-5; TRBD1 might be the D (6 bases). V lost 0 bases, J lost 2 bases, and 11 bases lay in between. The germline gives CDR1 SGDLS, CDR2 YYNGEE. The length of the CDR3 is 15 residues. CDR3 protein: CASSVAARGQETQYF. CDR3 coding DNA: TGTGCCAGCAGCGTAGCGGCAAGGGGGCAAGAGACCCAGTACTTC.

The chain carries TRBV6-1 and TRBJ1-2; 10 nucleotides align to TRBD1. The trim removed 0 bases at V and 4 bases at J, leaving 2 bases unmatched. Germline CDR1 MNHNS, CDR2 SASEGT. The CDR3 runs to 15 residues. The CDR3 bases are TGTGCCAGCAGTGAAGCGGACAGGGGGGGCTATGGCTACACCTTC. It translates to CASSEADRGGYGYTF.

The chain links TRBV6-5 to TRBJ2-7; TRBD2 might be the D (7 bases). CDR1 and CDR2 (germline): MNHEY, SVGAGI. The ends were cut back, 2 bases at V and 5 bases at J, with 16 bases in the middle. CDR3 length: 15 amino acids. CDR3 region: CASSYPGRGWNEQYF. The CDR3, as DNA: TGTGCCAGCAGTTACCCTGGGAGGGGGTGGAACGAGCAGTACTTC.

This chain uses TRBV6-1 with TRBJ2-7, with 8 bases that match TRBD1. V lost 6 bases, J lost 3 bases, and 10 bases stayed unmatched. This CDR3 is 15 amino acids long. Germline V gene data show CDR1 as MNHNS and CDR2 as SASEGT. CDR3 DNA: TGTGCCAGCAGAGAAACACAGGGGGGTCACTACGAGCAGTACTTC. Translating it yields CASRETQGGHYEQYF.

The J gene is TRBJ2-5, the V gene TRBV7-9; TRBD2 might be the D (5 bases). CDR1 and CDR2 from the germline V gene are SEHNR and FQNEAQ (reference sequence). V was shortened by 2 bases and J by 2 bases, with 9 bases between the two germline ends. CDR3 length: 14 amino acids. The CDR3 protein is CASSLQRWQETQYF. DNA for the CDR3: TGTGCCAGCAGCTTACAGCGGTGGCAAGAGACCCAGTACTTC.

This chain links TRBV5-1 with TRBJ1-3, with D maybe TRBD1 (6 bases). Germline values: CDR1 SGHRS, CDR2 YFSETQ. V lost 4 bases, J lost 7 bases, and 18 bases lay in between. CDR3 length: 15 amino acids. CDR3 in DNA: TGCGCCAGCAGCCTATTAGGACAGCGTCAGAACACCATATATTTT. Protein product: CASSLLGQRQNTIYF.

CDR3 region: CASTSGGHEQFF. CDR3 bases: TGTGCCAGCACAAGCGGGGGGCATGAGCAGTTCTTC. V usage is TRBV28 and J usage is TRBJ2-1; 9 bases match TRBD2. Looked up from germline, CDR1 is MDHEN and CDR2 is SYDVKM. The CDR3 runs 12 residues. After removal of 7 bases from V and 8 bases from J, the junction contained 3 bases not matched to a gene. Full variable domain (rest looked up from reference TRBV28 and TRBJ2-1): DVKVTQSSRYLVKRTGEKVFLECVQDMDHENMFWYRQDPGLGLRLIYFSYDVKMKEKGDIPEGYSVSREKKERFSLILESASTNQTSMYLCASTSGGHEQFFGPGTRLTVL.

In nucleotides, the CDR3 is TGTGCCAGCAAACTAGATTACAATGAGCAGTTCTTC. This encodes CASKLDYNEQFF. The genes are TRBV2 and TRBJ2-1; perhaps TRBD2 as D (5 bases). V shed 7 bases and J shed 4 bases, with 8 bases lying between them. Germline V gene lookup returns CDR1 SNHLY and CDR2 FYNNEI. The CDR3 length is 12 residues.

This chain connects TRBV18 to TRBJ1-3; D ambiguous. The V and J ends lost 3 bases and 0 bases respectively, with 9 bases between them. The CDR3 loop spans 15 amino acids. CDR1 KGHSH and CDR2 LQKENI come from the germline V gene. Written as DNA, the CDR3 is TGTGCCAGCTCACCCGGACTAACCTCTGGAAACACCATATATTTT. Translation gives CASSPGLTSGNTIYF.

The V gene is TRBV19, the J gene TRBJ2-3, with D maybe TRBD2 (6 bases). Trimming left V 0 bases short and J 0 bases short, with 10 bases between. The CDR3 contains 16 residues. Germline values: CDR1 LNHDA, CDR2 SQIVND (reference sequence). This CDR3 is CASSIDEEGSTDTQYF. The CDR3 DNA reads TGTGCCAGTAGTATAGACGAGGAGGGTAGCACAGATACGCAGTATTTT.

The genes are TRBV18 and TRBJ2-6, with a possible D match to TRBD1 (6 bases). The CDR3 totals 18 residues. CDR1 and CDR2 from the germline V gene are KGHSH and LQKENI. Trimming cost V 1 base and J 0 bases, with 13 bases left between them. The CDR3 nucleotides read TGTGCCAGCTCACCACGGACAGCTTACTCCTCTGGGGCCAACGTCCTGACTTTC. Translation: CASSPRTAYSSGANVLTF.

The chain carries TRBV7-9 and TRBJ1-1, with D perhaps TRBD1 (6 bases). Germline V gene sequence: CDR1 SEHNR, CDR2 FQNEAQ (reference sequence). Trimming cost V 6 bases and J 5 bases, with 13 bases left between them. The CDR3 extends over 13 amino acids. Written as DNA, the CDR3 is TGTGCCAGCAGAAACAGGGAGGGGACTGAAGCTTTCTTT. It specifies CASRNREGTEAFF.

The V gene is TRBV19, the J gene TRBJ1-2; D gene uncertain. This CDR3 comprises 14 residues. The germline V gene encodes CDR1 LNHDA and CDR2 SQIVND (reference sequence). The ends were cut back, 8 bases at V and 5 bases at J, with 18 bases in the middle. The CDR3 protein is CASEGEAAGYGYTF. Written as DNA, the CDR3 is TGTGCCAGTGAAGGCGAGGCCGCCGGGTATGGCTACACCTTC.

This CDR3 reads CATSSGQRNHEQYF. The DNA of the CDR3 is TGTGCCACCAGCTCTGGACAGAGGAACCACGAGCAGTACTTC. The chain combines TRBV15 with TRBJ2-7; perhaps TRBD1 as D (6 bases). Trimming cost V 5 bases and J 5 bases, with 16 bases left between them. Germline V gives CDR1 LNHNV, CDR2 YYDKDF (reference sequence). The CDR3 has 14 amino acids.